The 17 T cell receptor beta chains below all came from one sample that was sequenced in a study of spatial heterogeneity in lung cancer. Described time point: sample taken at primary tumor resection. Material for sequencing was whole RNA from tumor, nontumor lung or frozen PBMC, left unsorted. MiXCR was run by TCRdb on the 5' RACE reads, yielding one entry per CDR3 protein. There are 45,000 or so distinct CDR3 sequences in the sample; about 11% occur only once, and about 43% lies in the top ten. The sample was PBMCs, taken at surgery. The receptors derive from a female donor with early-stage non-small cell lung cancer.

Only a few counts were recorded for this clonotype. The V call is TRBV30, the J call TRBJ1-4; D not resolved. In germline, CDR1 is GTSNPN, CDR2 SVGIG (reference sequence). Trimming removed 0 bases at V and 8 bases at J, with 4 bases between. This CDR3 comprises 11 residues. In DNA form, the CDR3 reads TGTGCCTGGAGTGTACGAGAAAAACTGTTTTTT. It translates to CAWSVREKLFF.

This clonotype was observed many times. DNA for the CDR3: TGTGCCAGCAGCCCGAGAGAGGACAGGGAAGCTTTCTTT. As protein: CASSPREDREAFF. The rearrangement uses TRBV9 and TRBJ1-1, with TRBD1 matching over 7 bases. The CDR3 covers 13 residues. The junction had 8 bases not matched to a gene; V was cut back by 4 bases and J by 8 bases. Germline V CDR1 and CDR2: SGDLS, YYNGEE.

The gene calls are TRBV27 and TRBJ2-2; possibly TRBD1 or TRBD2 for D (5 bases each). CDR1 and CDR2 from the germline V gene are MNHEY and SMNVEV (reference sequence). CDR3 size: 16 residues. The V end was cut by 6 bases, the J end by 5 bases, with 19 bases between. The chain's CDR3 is CASSHPHGTRTGELFF. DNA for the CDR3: TGTGCCAGCAGCCATCCCCACGGGACGCGGACCGGGGAGCTGTTTTTT.

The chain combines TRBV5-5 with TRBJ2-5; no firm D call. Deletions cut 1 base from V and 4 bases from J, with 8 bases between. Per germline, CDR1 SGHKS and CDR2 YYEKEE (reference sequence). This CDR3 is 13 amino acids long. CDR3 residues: CASSLIARETQYF. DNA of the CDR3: TGTGCCAGCAGCTTGATTGCGAGAGAGACCCAGTACTTC. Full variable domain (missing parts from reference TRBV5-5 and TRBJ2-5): DAGVTQSPTHLIKTRGQQVTLRCSPISGHKSVSWYQQVLGQGPQFIFQYYEKEERGRGNFPDRFSARQFPNYSSELNVNALLLGDSALYLCASSLIARETQYFGPGTRLLVL.

CDR3 nucleotide sequence: TGTGCCAGCAGCCCGGGGACTAGCGGGGGGGCTGGAGTGACCCAGTACTTC. It translates to CASSPGTSGGAGVTQYF. The J gene is TRBJ2-5, the V gene TRBV9; 16 nucleotides align to TRBD2. The V segment lost 4 bases and the J segment 7 bases; nucleotides outside the gene matches: 10. CDR3 length: 17 residues. Germline assignment: CDR1 SGDLS and CDR2 YYNGEE.

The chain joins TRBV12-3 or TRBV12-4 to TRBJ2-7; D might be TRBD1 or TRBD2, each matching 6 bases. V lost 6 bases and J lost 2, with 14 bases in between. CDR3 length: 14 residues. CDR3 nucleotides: TGTGCCAGCAGGGAGGGGACATCCCCCTACGAGCAGTACTTC. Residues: CASREGTSPYEQYF.

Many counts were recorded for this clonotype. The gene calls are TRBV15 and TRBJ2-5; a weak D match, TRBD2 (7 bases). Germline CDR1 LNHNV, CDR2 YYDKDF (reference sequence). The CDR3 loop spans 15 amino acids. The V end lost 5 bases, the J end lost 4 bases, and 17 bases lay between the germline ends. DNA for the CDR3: TGTGCCACCAGCTGGGGCGGGGGCTCAGTAGAGACCCAGTACTTC. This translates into CATSWGGGSVETQYF.

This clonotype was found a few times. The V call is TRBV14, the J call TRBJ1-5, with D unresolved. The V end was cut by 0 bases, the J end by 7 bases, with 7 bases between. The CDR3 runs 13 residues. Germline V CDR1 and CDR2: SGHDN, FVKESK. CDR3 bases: TGTGCCAGCAGCCAAGATCCTGGACAGCCCCAGCATTTT. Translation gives CASSQDPGQPQHF.

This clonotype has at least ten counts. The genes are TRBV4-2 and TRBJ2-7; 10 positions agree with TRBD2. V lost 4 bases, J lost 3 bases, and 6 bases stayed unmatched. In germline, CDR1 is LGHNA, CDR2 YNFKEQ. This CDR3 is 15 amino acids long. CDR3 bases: TGTGCCAGCAGCCGTTCCGGGACTAGCGTCTACGAGCAGTACTTC. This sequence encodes CASSRSGTSVYEQYF.

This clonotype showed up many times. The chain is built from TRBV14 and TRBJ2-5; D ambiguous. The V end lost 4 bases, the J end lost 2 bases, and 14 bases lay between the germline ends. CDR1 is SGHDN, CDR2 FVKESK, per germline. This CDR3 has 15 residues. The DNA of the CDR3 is TGTGCCAGCAGCCCACCCTCCCTGGGGCAAGAGACCCAGTACTTC. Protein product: CASSPPSLGQETQYF.

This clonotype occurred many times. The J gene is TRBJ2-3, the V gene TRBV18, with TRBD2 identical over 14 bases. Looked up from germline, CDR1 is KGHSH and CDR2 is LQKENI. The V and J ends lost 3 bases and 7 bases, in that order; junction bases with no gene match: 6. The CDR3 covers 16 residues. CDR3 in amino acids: CASSPLTSGGANTQYF. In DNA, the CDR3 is TGTGCCAGCTCACCGCTGACTAGCGGGGGGGCAAATACGCAGTATTTT. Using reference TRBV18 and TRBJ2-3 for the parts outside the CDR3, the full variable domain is NAGVMQNPRHLVRRRGQEARLRCSPMKGHSHVYWYRQLPEEGLKFMVYLQKENIIDESGMPKERFSAEFPKEGPSILRIQQVVRGDSAAYFCASSPLTSGGANTQYFGPGTRLTVL.

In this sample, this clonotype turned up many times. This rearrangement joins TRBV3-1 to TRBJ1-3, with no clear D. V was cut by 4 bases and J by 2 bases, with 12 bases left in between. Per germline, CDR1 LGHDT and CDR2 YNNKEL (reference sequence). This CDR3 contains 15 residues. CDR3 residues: CASSRAGSAGNTIYF. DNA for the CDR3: TGTGCCAGCAGCCGGGCGGGATCAGCTGGAAACACCATATATTTT.

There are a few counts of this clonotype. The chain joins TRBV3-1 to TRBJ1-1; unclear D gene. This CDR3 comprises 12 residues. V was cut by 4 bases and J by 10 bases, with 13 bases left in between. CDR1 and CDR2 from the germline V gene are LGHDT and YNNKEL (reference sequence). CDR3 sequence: CASSLGEGPAFF. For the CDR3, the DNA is TGTGCCAGCAGCCTGGGAGAAGGCCCAGCTTTCTTT.

The CDR3 DNA reads as TGTGCCAGCAGTGATAGCGGAACAGTTGAGGAGCAGTACTTC. Its protein is CASSDSGTVEEQYF. The genes are TRBV28 and TRBJ2-7; D possibly corresponds to TRBD2 (6 bases). The CDR3 is made up of 14 amino acids. Trimming removed 5 bases from V and 7 bases from J, with 18 bases in between. Germline CDR1 reads MDHEN; CDR2 reads SYDVKM.

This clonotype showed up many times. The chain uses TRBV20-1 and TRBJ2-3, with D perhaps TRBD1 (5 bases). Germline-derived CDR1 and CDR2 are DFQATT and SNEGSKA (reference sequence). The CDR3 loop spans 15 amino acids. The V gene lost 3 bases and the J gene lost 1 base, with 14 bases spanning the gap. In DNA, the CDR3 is TGCAGTGCTAGGGCCCAGGGAATTGGCACAGATACGCAGTATTTT. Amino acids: CSARAQGIGTDTQYF.

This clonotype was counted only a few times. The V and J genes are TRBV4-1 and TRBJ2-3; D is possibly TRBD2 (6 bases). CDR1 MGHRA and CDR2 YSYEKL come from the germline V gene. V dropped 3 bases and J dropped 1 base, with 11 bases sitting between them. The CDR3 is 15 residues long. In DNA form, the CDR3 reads TGCGCCAGCAGCCAGGAGGAGGGTGGCACAGATACGCAGTATTTT. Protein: CASSQEEGGTDTQYF.

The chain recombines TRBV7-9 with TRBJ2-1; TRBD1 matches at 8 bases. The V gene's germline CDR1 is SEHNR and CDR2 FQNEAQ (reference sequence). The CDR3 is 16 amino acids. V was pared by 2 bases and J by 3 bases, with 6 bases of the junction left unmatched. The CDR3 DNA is TGTGCCAGCAGCTTAACGCAGGGGGCGAACTACAATGAGCAGTTCTTC. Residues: CASSLTQGANYNEQFF.